The following is a T cell receptor beta chain sequence with its context. Its cognate antigen is unknown. Looked up from germline, CDR1 is SGHNT and CDR2 is YENEEA. V was pared by 5 bases and J by 5 bases, with 0 bases of the junction left unmatched. CDR3 length: 11 amino acids. TCRdb's copy holds only in-frame clones and misses some; the assay was immunoSEQ multiplex PCR. The table records some 90,000 clones, about 89% of them present only once. These data come from a study of graft-versus-host responses after intestinal transplantation. Study information: Every transplant recipient was induced with anti-thymocyte globulin, then maintained on tacrolimus and steroids for two to three years.

Specimen: unstimulated CD8+ T cells sorted from spleen or lymph node cells, collected before intestinal transplant. This chain uses TRBV11-3 with TRBJ2-7; 7 bases align to TRBD1. This clonotype was obtained from a human donor who received an intestinal transplant. The CDR3 reads CASSQGDEQYF. CDR3 sequence (DNA): TGTGCCAGCAGCCAGGGGGACGAGCAGTACTTC.